A few counts support the clone carrying this T cell receptor (beta chain). Its matching antigen is unknown. The TCRbeta library incorporated unique molecular identifiers. TCRdb called the PCR reads again in MiXCR, with one record for every CDR3 protein. In the table there are more than 500,000 distinct CDR3 sequences, over 10% of which are singletons. The data were obtained in a study of T-cell reconstitution after alpha-beta-depleted transplantation in children. From germline, CDR1 is SGHTA and CDR2 FQGNSA. Trimming removed 5 bases from V and 4 bases from J; junction bases left unmatched: 10. This CDR3 contains 16 residues. Study-level points and caveats: Several hundred rapidly expanded clones from non-depleted graft cells reportedly supplied alpha-beta T cells about two months post-transplant. Certain patients had high TCRbeta diversity at day 60, and it came from recipient T cells and thymic progenitors that survived. T cells produced anew were the main source of T-cell counts and diversity one year after transplant.

The chain combines TRBV7-2 with TRBJ2-5, with 10 bases aligning to TRBD2. Source: PBMCs, mostly from graft donor cells, taken 180 days after TCRalphabeta/CD19-depleted stem cell transplant. The clonotype was recovered from a female patient aged 2-10 years who had a stem cell transplant for aplastic anemia, so the T cells may come from the graft donor. CDR3 sequence: CASSPGTSAKSETQYF. The CDR3 region has the DNA TGTGCCAGCAGCCCGGGGACTAGCGCAAAATCAGAGACCCAGTACTTC. The entire variable domain, with the rest obtained from reference TRBV7-2 and TRBJ2-5, is as follows: GAGVSQSPSNKVTEKGKDVELRCDPISGHTALYWYRQSLGQGLEFLIYFQGNSAPDKSGLPSDRFSAERTGGSVSTLTIQRTQQEDSAVYLCASSPGTSAKSETQYFGPGTRLLVL.